This TCR beta chain appears in the sequencing data of a study of cytotoxic CD8 clonotypes in ibrutinib-treated CLL. TCRdb's copy holds only in-frame clones and misses some; the assay was immunoSEQ multiplex PCR. The repertoire includes 150,000 to 200,000 clones, around nine tenths of them detected once, and 3% to 3.5% sits in the top ten. This CDR3 contains 15 residues. Germline lookup yields CDR1 SQVTM and CDR2 ANQGSEA. Trimming removed 3 bases from V and 0 bases from J, with 9 bases in between. This rearrangement joins TRBV29-1 to TRBJ2-6, with TRBD2 as a possible D gene (6 bases). The source of this sequence is a human donor with chronic lymphocytic leukemia. The sample consisted of PBMCs, taken at disease progression, from a patient treated with ibrutinib. This CDR3 is CSVDFGGSGANVLTF. CDR3 bases: TGCAGCGTTGATTTCGGGGGCTCTGGGGCCAACGTCCTGACTTTC.